This T cell receptor (beta chain) was found in a study of vaccination and CD4 T cells after COVID-19. About the research overall: A median of roughly 97 days (range 35 to 161) separated diagnosis from post-COVID sampling.

Overall study results and limits: The median proportion of reactive clones detected only post-vaccination in convalescent patients was around 89%. Looking at convalescent patients, 304 of their 307 vaccine-specific clones were spike mono-reactive.

Trimming cost V 6 bases and J 3 bases; bases outside gene matches: 2. The CDR3 consists of 12 residues. Germline lookup yields CDR1 SNHLY and CDR2 FYNNEI. Sequenced with the Oncomine TCR Beta short-read assay was DNA taken from cultured CD4+ T cells. One entry per CDR3 protein results from TCRdb running MiXCR on the PCR reads. The sample has 15,000 to 20,000 distinct CDR3 sequences, approximately 60% seen once. This clonotype was picked up one time. The antigen is undetermined. Indicated treatment: roughly 11-day PBMC culture with coronavirus spike peptide pools or control peptides (ViraFEST assay). The source is a human donor who had recovered from COVID-19. Here the sequenced sample was CD4+ T cells from blood, cultured in vitro, taken after SARS-CoV-2 vaccination. V usage is TRBV2 and J usage is TRBJ2-7; 7 bases map to TRBD1. The CDR3 reads CASRRQGYEQYF. The CDR3, as DNA: TGTGCCAGCAGGAGACAGGGCTACGAGCAGTACTTC.